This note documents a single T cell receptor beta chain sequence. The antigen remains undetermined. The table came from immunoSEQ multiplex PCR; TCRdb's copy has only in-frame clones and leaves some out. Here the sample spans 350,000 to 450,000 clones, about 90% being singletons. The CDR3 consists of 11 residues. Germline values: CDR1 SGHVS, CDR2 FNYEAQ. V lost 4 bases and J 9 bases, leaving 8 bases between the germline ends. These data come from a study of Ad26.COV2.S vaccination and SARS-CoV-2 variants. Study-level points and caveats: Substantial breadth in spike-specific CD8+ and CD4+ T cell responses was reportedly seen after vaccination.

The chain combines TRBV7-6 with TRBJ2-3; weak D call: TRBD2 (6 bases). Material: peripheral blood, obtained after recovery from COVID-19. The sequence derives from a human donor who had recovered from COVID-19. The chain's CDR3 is CASSSEGTQYF. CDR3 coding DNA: TGTGCCAGCAGCTCGGAGGGCACGCAGTATTTT.